A selection of T cell receptor beta chains follows, all from one sample in a study of cytomegalovirus exposure and HLA in healthy donors. Produced via immunoSEQ multiplex PCR; TCRdb's table is partial and in-frame only. Of around 97,000 clones in the sample, around 9.6% were seen once. The sequencing input was PBMCs. Source of these receptors: a man aged 50 or older in good health and CMV-seropositive. Each CDR3 is given with its conserved first and last residue. A D gene is named only where the DNA matches it firmly. Some rows mark clone size as missing; the rest say once, few, many or name a class of expanded clone.

clone_size d_call cdr3_length j_call v_call cdr3_nt cdr3_aa
few TRBD1 14 TRBJ1-1 TRBV6-5 TGTGCCAGCAGTTACTCGAGGACAGGGTGGGAAGCTTTCTTT CASSYSRTGWEAFF
few TRBD1 14 TRBJ1-1 TRBV27 TGTGCCAGCAGTCCGTCACAGGGGGCGCGTGCGGCTTTCTTT CASSPSQGARAAFF
few . 14 TRBJ2-7 TRBV10-3 TGTGCCATCAGCCCTCAGGGAGGCCCCTACGAGCAGTACTTC CAISPQGGPYEQYF
. TRBD2 13 TRBJ2-5 TRBV9 TGTGCCAGAAGCGGGGACTACGTAGAGAACCAGTACTTC CARSGDYVENQYF
. TRBD1 15 TRBJ1-4 TRBV4-1 TGCGCCAGCAGCCATGAGCCGGGACAGGAGAAAAAACTGTTTTTT CASSHEPGQEKKLFF
few . 13 TRBJ1-3 TRBV19 TGTGCCAGTAGCACAGGGTCTGGAAACACCATATATTTT CASSTGSGNTIYF
few . 15 TRBJ1-6 TRBV10-3 TGTGCCATCACAAACGAGGCAGGGCAAAATTCACCCCTCCACTTT CAITNEAGQNSPLHF
few . 16 TRBJ2-6 TRBV2 TGTGCCAGCAGTGTCAAAAGGGGGTCTGGGGCCAACGTCCTGACTTTC CASSVKRGSGANVLTF
. . 13 TRBJ2-7 TRBV13 TGTGCCAGCAGCCCGACAGACTCCTACGAGCAGTACTTC CASSPTDSYEQYF
few . 14 TRBJ1-1 TRBV7-9 TGTGCCAGCAGCTTACCGGGGGTTGGCACTGAAGCTTTCTTT CASSLPGVGTEAFF
many TRBD1 15 TRBJ1-5 TRBV19 TGTGCCAGTAGCCGGACAGGGGCATACAATCAGCCCCAGCATTTT CASSRTGAYNQPQHF
. . 14 TRBJ2-1 TRBV6-6 TGTGCCAGTATTTTAGCGGAATCCTACAATGAGCAGTTCTTC CASILAESYNEQFF
. . 14 TRBJ2-3 TRBV7-9 TGTGCCAGCAGCCCCCGACAGGGCACAGATACGCAGTATTTT CASSPRQGTDTQYF
. . 12 TRBJ2-4 TRBV7-5 TGTGCCAGCAGGCGGGTCAAAAACATTCAGTACTTC CASRRVKNIQYF
few . 13 TRBJ1-5 TRBV14 TGTGCCAGCAGCCAAGACCTCCATCAGCCCCAGCATTTT CASSQDLHQPQHF
few TRBD1 16 TRBJ1-6 TRBV4-1 TGCGCCAGCAGCCAATCGGGGACAGGGTTGGATTCACCCCTCCACTTT CASSQSGTGLDSPLHF
few TRBD1 14 TRBJ1-3 TRBV27 TGTGCCAGCAGTTCACGCGACAGGGCGGACACCATATATTTT CASSSRDRADTIYF
. . 15 TRBJ1-1 TRBV7-9 TGTGCCAGCAGCCCAGGGAGGCAGCGATACACTGAAGCTTTCTTT CASSPGRQRYTEAFF
. TRBD1 14 TRBJ2-5 TRBV19 TGTGCCAGTAGTCTAGGACAGGGGATGGAGACCCAGTACTTC CASSLGQGMETQYF
few TRBD1 15 TRBJ1-5 TRBV6-5 TGTGCCAGCAGCCTGGGACAGAGCCACAATCAGCCCCAGCATTTT CASSLGQSHNQPQHF
. TRBD2 15 TRBJ2-3 TRBV5-4 TGTGCCAGCAGCTTGGGCGGGAGTAGGGCAGATACGCAGTATTTT CASSLGGSRADTQYF
few TRBD2 15 TRBJ2-7 TRBV27 TGTGCCAGCAGTTCTAGCGGGAGGGCCTTCAAAGAGCAGTACTTC CASSSSGRAFKEQYF
. TRBD2 17 TRBJ2-1 TRBV5-6 TGTGCCAGCAGCTTGGTTTTAGCGGGAGCTAGTGGCGGTGAGCAGTTCTTC CASSLVLAGASGGEQFF
few TRBD1 15 TRBJ2-5 TRBV25-1 TGTGCCAGCAGTGGTAATGCAGGGGGAAGGGAGACCCAGTACTTC CASSGNAGGRETQYF
. . 13 TRBJ2-7 TRBV10-1 TGCGCCACCAAACACAGGGCCTCCTACGAGCAGTACTTC CATKHRASYEQYF
. TRBD1 18 TRBJ1-1 TRBV28 TGTGCCAGCAGTTTAAGTGTGTATACAGGGGGCATGAACACTGAAGCTTTCTTT CASSLSVYTGGMNTEAFF
few TRBD1 16 TRBJ1-2 TRBV28 TGTGCCAGCAGTTCCTATACGGGACAGGGGAACTATGGCTACACCTTC CASSSYTGQGNYGYTF
few TRBD1 15 TRBJ1-2 TRBV7-3 TGTGCCAGCAGCAGAAACCCGGGACAGGCAAGTGGCTACACCTTC CASSRNPGQASGYTF